This T cell receptor beta chain emerged from a study of blood T cell repertoires in COVID-19. Some clones are missing from TCRdb's copy, which holds only in-frame ones; the method was immunoSEQ multiplex PCR. The table lists about 55,000 clones, about nine tenths of them singletons. The CDR3 has 18 amino acids. Germline values: CDR1 GTSNPN, CDR2 SVGIG (reference sequence). Trimming at V came to 4 bases and at J to 5 bases, leaving 18 bases not matched to a gene. V is TRBV30 and J is TRBJ2-1; 9 nucleotides line up with TRBD1. The clonotype comes from a man in his 60s with active COVID-19. Material for sequencing was peripheral blood. CDR3 residues: CAWTFSPSGTGFHNEQFF. CDR3 nucleotide sequence: TGTGCCTGGACGTTTTCTCCTTCCGGGACAGGGTTCCACAATGAGCAGTTCTTC.